Shown below are 25 T cell receptor beta chains from a single sample sequenced in a study of persistence of HIV-infected CD4 T cells. The immunoSEQ assay was version 4, run in survey mode. Produced via immunoSEQ multiplex PCR; TCRdb's table is partial and in-frame only. The sample records 50,000 or so clones, 75% to 85% being singletons. Cells were stimulated with CMV-infected fibroblast lysates at 8 to 10 ug/mL. CD40L/CD69 double-negative CD45RO-high memory CD4+ T cells were collected. No antigen is known for these receptors. The material was CD4+ T cells sorted from PBMCs after approximately 18-hour stimulation, obtained from a patient who received antiretroviral therapy. The source is an adult man with HIV who was CMV-seropositive.

The V and J genes are TRBV19 and TRBJ2-7; D is undetermined. The germline V gene encodes CDR1 LNHDA and CDR2 SQIVND (reference sequence). The V gene lost 5 bases and the J gene lost 2 bases, with 10 bases spanning the gap. The CDR3 length is 13 residues. For the CDR3, the DNA is TGTGCCAGTAGTCTCCAGGCAGCCTACGAGCAGTACTTC. This codes for CASSLQAAYEQYF.

CDR3 protein: CSVRGGFSGNTIYF. Written as DNA, the CDR3 is TGCAGCGTCCGAGGGGGTTTCTCTGGAAACACCATATATTTT. V usage is TRBV29-1 and J usage is TRBJ1-3, with a weak D call TRBD1 (6 bases). The germline V and J ends were trimmed by 6 bases and 0 bases, with 12 bases remaining between them. The CDR3 is 14 amino acids. CDR1 SQVTM and CDR2 ANQGSEA come from the germline V gene.

This chain connects TRBV24-1 to TRBJ2-2; D is ambiguous. V lost 6 bases and J 5 bases, leaving 18 bases between the germline ends. Germline V gene lookup returns CDR1 KGHDR and CDR2 SFDVKD. The length of the CDR3 is 16 residues. CDR3 nucleotides: TGTGCCACCAGTTCGTCCGTGCCCTTAGGTACCGGGGAGCTGTTTTTT. Protein sequence: CATSSSVPLGTGELFF.

This rearrangement joins TRBV19 to TRBJ1-2; TRBD1 might be the D (6 bases). Trimming shortened V by 2 bases and J by 6 bases, and 16 bases separated the two germline ends. The CDR3 is made up of 15 amino acids. Germline V CDR1 and CDR2: LNHDA, SQIVND (reference sequence). The CDR3 region has the DNA TGTGCCAGTAGTATACGGGACAAAGAGTTCAATGGCTACACCTTC. It translates to CASSIRDKEFNGYTF.

V is TRBV24-1 and J is TRBJ1-5, with D possibly TRBD1 on 5 matching bases. The CDR3 contains 17 residues. Deletions cut 9 bases from V and 1 base from J, with 21 bases between. The germline V gene has CDR1 KGHDR and CDR2 SFDVKD. Here the CDR3 DNA reads TGTGCCACCGGAAATTGGCCTTCATGGGACAGCAATCAGCCCCAGCATTTT. Residues: CATGNWPSWDSNQPQHF.

The chain couples TRBV25-1 to TRBJ2-1; 8 nucleotides agree with TRBD1. The CDR3 spans 17 residues. V lost 3 bases and J lost 0; bases outside the gene matches: 7. The germline gives CDR1 MGHDK, CDR2 SYGVNS. This chain's CDR3 is CASSDSGQGLSYNEQFF. CDR3 bases: TGTGCCAGCAGTGATTCCGGACAGGGCCTCTCCTACAATGAGCAGTTCTTC.

This clone has just one count. The CDR3 loop is CASRPQTGGFLGYTF. Written as DNA, the CDR3 is TGTGCCAGCAGGCCCCAGACAGGGGGATTTTTGGGCTACACCTTC. V is TRBV6-5 and J is TRBJ1-2; the match to TRBD1 covers 9 bases. This CDR3 is built from 15 residues. V gave up 6 bases and J gave up 8 bases; unmatched junction bases: 13. Looked up from germline, CDR1 is MNHEY and CDR2 is SVGAGI.

V usage is TRBV7-2 and J usage is TRBJ1-5, with TRBD1 matching 7 bases. The CDR3 length is 18 residues. Germline CDR1 and CDR2: SGHTA and FQGNSA. J gave up 4 bases and V 3 bases, and 15 bases lay outside the gene matches. CDR3 protein: CASSFNNRGAASNQPQHF. CDR3 nucleotide sequence: TGTGCCAGCAGCTTTAACAACAGGGGAGCTGCTTCGAATCAGCCCCAGCATTTT.

The table lists this clone with a few counts. CDR3 in amino acids: CASSPGQEFNSDYF. As DNA, the CDR3 is TGTGCCAGCTCGCCAGGACAGGAGTTTAACAGTGATTACTTC. The V call is TRBV18, the J call TRBJ2-7; TRBD1 aligns across 7 bases. With 6 bases clipped from V and 13 bases from J, the junction kept 18 bases outside the gene matches. Germline CDR1 and CDR2: KGHSH and LQKENI. The CDR3 is 14 residues long.

The count of this clone is one. The rearrangement uses TRBV5-4 and TRBJ1-3; 7 bases match TRBD1. The junction had 7 bases not matched to a gene; V was cut back by 4 bases and J by 0 bases. The CDR3 consists of 16 residues. Germline V gene data show CDR1 as SGHNT and CDR2 as YYREEE (reference sequence). This CDR3 reads CASSNQGGRSGNTIYF. In nucleotides, the CDR3 is TGTGCCAGCAGCAACCAGGGGGGCCGCTCTGGAAACACCATATATTTT.

This chain connects TRBV19 to TRBJ1-3; D gene ambiguous. Germline V gives CDR1 LNHDA, CDR2 SQIVND (reference sequence). Trimming shortened V by 3 bases and J by 0 bases, and 9 bases separated the two germline ends. CDR3 length: 15 residues. CDR3 protein: CASSIRTSSGNTIYF. As DNA, the CDR3 is TGTGCCAGTAGTATTAGAACTAGCTCTGGAAACACCATATATTTT.

V usage is TRBV5-4 and J usage is TRBJ1-1; no clear D gene. V dropped 5 bases and J dropped 2 bases, with 13 bases sitting between them. CDR1 and CDR2 from the germline V gene are SGHNT and YYREEE (reference sequence). The CDR3 has 14 residues. In nucleotides, the CDR3 is TGTGCCAGCAGTCGGACCATTTCAAACACTGAAGCTTTCTTT. The encoded protein is CASSRTISNTEAFF.

This chain connects TRBV29-1 to TRBJ2-7, with 8 bases aligning to TRBD1. The germline V gene has CDR1 SQVTM and CDR2 ANQGSEA. V trimming: 4 bases; J trimming: 7 bases; junction bases outside the gene matches: 9. CDR3 length equals 13 residues. The CDR3 coding sequence is TGCAGCGTTGTGGGCAGGGGGCATGGGGAGCAGTACTTC. This translates into CSVVGRGHGEQYF.

This clone occurred once. The chain joins TRBV10-3 to TRBJ1-2; 8 bases align to TRBD1. This CDR3 contains 15 residues. Per germline, CDR1 ENHRY and CDR2 SYGVKD. Trimming took 3 bases from V and 3 from J; bases not matched to a gene: 6. In nucleotides, the CDR3 is TGTGCCATCAGTGATCGACCGGGACAGGACTATGGCTACACCTTC. Its translation is CAISDRPGQDYGYTF.

The rearrangement links TRBV2 to TRBJ2-7; no clear D gene. This CDR3 has 12 amino acids. V shed 6 bases and J shed 10 bases, with 16 bases lying between them. The germline CDR1 and CDR2 sequences are SNHLY and FYNNEI. CDR3 sequence (DNA): TGTGCCAGCAGCGAATTTTCCCGGGCTCAGTACTTC. Residues: CASSEFSRAQYF.

This clone has more than one count but fewer than ten. The V call is TRBV6-5, the J call TRBJ2-7, with D unresolved. The CDR3 has 11 residues. With 8 bases removed from V and 4 bases from J, the gap between germline ends came to 9 bases. CDR1 MNHEY and CDR2 SVGAGI come from the germline V gene. The CDR3 DNA sequence: TGTGCCAGCGTGTCCCTGTACGAGCAGTACTTC. Protein: CASVSLYEQYF.

As DNA, the CDR3 is TGTGCCAGTAGTACGCAGGGGACCGCAACTAATGAAAAACTGTTTTTT. Its protein is CASSTQGTATNEKLFF. The chain is built from TRBV19 and TRBJ1-4, with D possibly TRBD1 on 6 matching bases. V lost 4 bases and J lost 0, with 12 bases in between. From germline, CDR1 is LNHDA and CDR2 SQIVND (reference sequence). CDR3 length: 16 amino acids.

The chain has TRBV28 and TRBJ2-7; 8 bases fit TRBD1. The J segment lost 2 bases and the V segment lost 7 bases, leaving 7 bases of the junction unmatched. The germline CDR1 and CDR2 sequences are MDHEN and SYDVKM. The CDR3 totals 14 residues. CDR3 in DNA: TGTGCCAGCACCCCAGGGGGCACCACCTACGAGCAGTACTTC. It yields the protein CASTPGGTTYEQYF.

The V gene is TRBV10-3, the J gene TRBJ2-3, with D possibly matching TRBD1 (5 bases). This CDR3 has 14 amino acids. V was shortened by 3 bases and J by 5 bases, with 12 bases between the two germline ends. CDR1 and CDR2 (germline): ENHRY, SYGVKD. CDR3 nucleotide sequence: TGTGCCATCAGTGATCAGGGTAGTAGAGATACGCAGTATTTT. It specifies CAISDQGSRDTQYF.

This chain uses TRBV6-5 with TRBJ2-7; maybe TRBD2 (5 bases). The germline V gene has CDR1 MNHEY and CDR2 SVGAGI. Trimming stripped 4 bases from V and 2 bases from J, with 12 bases between. The CDR3 covers 14 residues. CDR3 protein: CASSFREGPYEQYF. The DNA for the CDR3 is TGTGCCAGCAGTTTTAGAGAGGGCCCCTACGAGCAGTACTTC.

This rearrangement joins TRBV7-8 to TRBJ1-1, with a possible D match to TRBD1 (5 bases). The CDR3 contains 13 residues. Germline CDR1 is SGHVS and CDR2 is FQNEAQ. The V gene lost 7 bases and the J gene lost 0 bases, with 9 bases spanning the gap. CDR3 DNA sequence: TGTGCCAGCATCGGGGCCGTGAACACTGAAGCTTTCTTT. Encoded protein: CASIGAVNTEAFF.

This rearrangement joins TRBV30 to TRBJ2-7; 13 bases agree with TRBD2. The germline V gene encodes CDR1 GTSNPN and CDR2 SVGIG (reference sequence). The ends lost 0 bases at V and 7 bases at J; junction bases unmatched: 12. This CDR3 is built from 17 residues. The CDR3 reads CAWSVIPGLAGSGEQYF. The CDR3 bases are TGTGCCTGGAGTGTAATCCCGGGACTAGCGGGATCGGGAGAGCAGTACTTC.

The chain combines TRBV7-9 with TRBJ1-1; no clear D. CDR1 and CDR2 from the germline V gene are SEHNR and FQNEAQ (reference sequence). This CDR3 contains 13 residues. V lost 8 bases, J lost 0 bases, and 10 bases lay in between. In nucleotides, the CDR3 is TGTGCCAGCCGATGGGAGTTGAACACTGAAGCTTTCTTT. This translates into CASRWELNTEAFF.

This clone showed up just once. The V call is TRBV2, the J call TRBJ1-2; D is uncertain. Germline CDR1 is SNHLY and CDR2 is FYNNEI. The ends were cut back, 9 bases at V and 3 bases at J, with 8 bases in the middle. The CDR3 contains 11 residues. The DNA of the CDR3 is TGTGCCAGTCGGGTCTACTATGGCTACACCTTC. Its protein is CASRVYYGYTF.

The rearrangement uses TRBV5-4 and TRBJ2-7; D tentatively fits TRBD1 or TRBD2 (5 bases each). This CDR3 spans 14 amino acids. Germline lookup yields CDR1 SGHNT and CDR2 YYREEE (reference sequence). V lost 4 bases, J lost 4 bases, and 15 bases lay in between. CDR3 sequence: CASSGTGSGYEQYF. DNA of the CDR3: TGTGCCAGCAGCGGGACGGGATCCGGGTACGAGCAGTACTTC. The variable domain in full, completed from reference TRBV5-4 and TRBJ2-7, reads ETGVTQSPTHLIKTRGQQVTLRCSSQSGHNTVSWYQQALGQGPQFIFQYYREEENGRGNFPPRFSGLQFPNYSSELNVNALELDDSALYLCASSGTGSGYEQYFGPGTRLTVT.